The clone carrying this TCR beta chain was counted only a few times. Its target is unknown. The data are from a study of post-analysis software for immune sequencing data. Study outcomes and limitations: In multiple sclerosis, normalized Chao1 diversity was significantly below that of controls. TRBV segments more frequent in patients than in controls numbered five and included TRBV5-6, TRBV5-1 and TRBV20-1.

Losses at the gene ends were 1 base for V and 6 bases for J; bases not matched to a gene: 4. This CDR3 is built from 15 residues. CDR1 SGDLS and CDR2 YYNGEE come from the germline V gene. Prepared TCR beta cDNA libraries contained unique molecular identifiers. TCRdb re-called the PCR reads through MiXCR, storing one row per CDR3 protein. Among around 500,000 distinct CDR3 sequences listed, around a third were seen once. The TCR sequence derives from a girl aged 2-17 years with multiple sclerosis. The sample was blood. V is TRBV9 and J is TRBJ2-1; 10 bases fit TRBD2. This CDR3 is CASSVLSGGANEQFF. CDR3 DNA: TGTGCCAGCAGCGTACTGAGCGGGGGGGCCAATGAGCAGTTCTTC.